The 6 T cell receptor beta chains below come from one sample, sequenced in a study of T cells in localized non-small cell lung cancer. Generated by immunoSEQ multiplex PCR, the TCRdb table keeps only in-frame clones and is missing some. The table records 15,000 to 25,000 clones, over 75% of them present only once. The specimen was peripheral blood, collected before any cancer treatment. Receptor source: a man aged 40 to 75 with stage I lung adenocarcinoma.

This chain links TRBV19 with TRBJ2-2, with 8 bases that match TRBD1. Unmatched junction bases numbered 6, after V lost 5 bases and J lost 7 bases. Per the germline V gene, CDR1 is LNHDA and CDR2 is SQIVND (reference sequence). This CDR3 spans 14 amino acids. The CDR3 sequence is CASSPTGAIGELFF. The CDR3 nucleotides read TGTGCCAGTAGTCCGACAGGGGCCATCGGGGAGCTGTTTTTT.

The chain employs TRBV6-1 and TRBJ2-1; D ambiguous. Trimming stripped 6 bases from V and 9 bases from J, with 12 bases between. Germline loops: CDR1 MNHNS, CDR2 SASEGT. CDR3 length: 12 amino acids. The CDR3 DNA is TGTGCCAGCAGGGCTGGGTCGGGTGAGCAGTTCTTC. As protein: CASRAGSGEQFF.

The chain is built from TRBV5-1 and TRBJ1-2; D uncertain. The CDR3 has 13 residues. Trimming left V 2 bases short and J 1 base short, with 6 bases between. Looked up from germline, CDR1 is SGHRS and CDR2 is YFSETQ. CDR3 in DNA: TGCGCCAGCAGCTTCGCGGATAACTATGGCTACACCTTC. It is translated as CASSFADNYGYTF.

The rearrangement joins TRBV2 to TRBJ1-2; D is unclear. Germline V lookup: CDR1 SNHLY, CDR2 FYNNEI. The CDR3 runs 15 residues. The V and J ends lost 4 bases and 2 bases respectively, with 14 bases between them. The CDR3 bases are TGTGCCAGCAGTGGACGGGGTAAGGGCAACTATGGCTACACCTTC. Translating gives CASSGRGKGNYGYTF.

The V and J genes are TRBV9 and TRBJ2-1; TRBD1 aligns across 7 bases. Germline lookup yields CDR1 SGDLS and CDR2 YYNGEE. The trim removed 4 bases at V and 8 bases at J, leaving 12 bases unmatched. The CDR3 sequence is 15 residues long. The CDR3 region is CASSLGTVRSDEQFF. Here the CDR3 DNA reads TGTGCCAGCAGCCTAGGGACAGTCAGGAGCGATGAGCAGTTCTTC.

The V and J genes are TRBV19 and TRBJ2-3; D ambiguous. The CDR3 totals 14 residues. Between the trimmed V and J ends, which lost 4 bases and 2 bases, there was a span of 10 bases. Germline V gives CDR1 LNHDA, CDR2 SQIVND (reference sequence). CDR3 bases: TGTGCCAGTAGTACCCCTCGTACCACAGATACGCAGTATTTT. This codes for CASSTPRTTDTQYF.